The T cell receptor beta chain described here comes from a study of T cell clonotyping in hematopoietic cell transplantation. The CDR3 is 14 residues long. CDR1 and CDR2 (germline): SGHTA, FQGNSA. The ends lost 2 bases at V and 6 bases at J; junction bases unmatched: 6. Sequencing used immunoSEQ multiplex PCR; TCRdb keeps in-frame clones, though not all of them. The table has around 16,000 clones, approximately 60% seen once. This clonotype originated in a male patient aged 45-60 years who had an allogeneic stem cell transplant from an unrelated donor, so T cells may come from the graft donor. Some clones in this sample may be carry-over from other donors' samples. V is TRBV7-2 and J is TRBJ2-7; 8 nucleotides match TRBD1. Here the sequenced sample was PBMCs, taken 30 days after allogeneic stem cell transplant. The CDR3 loop reads CASSLNTGGSEQYF. The CDR3 DNA reads as TGTGCCAGCAGCTTAAACACAGGGGGATCCGAGCAGTACTTC. The full variable domain, rest sourced from reference TRBV7-2 and TRBJ2-7, is GAGVSQSPSNKVTEKGKDVELRCDPISGHTALYWYRQSLGQGLEFLIYFQGNSAPDKSGLPSDRFSAERTGGSVSTLTIQRTQQEDSAVYLCASSLNTGGSEQYFGPGTRLTVT.